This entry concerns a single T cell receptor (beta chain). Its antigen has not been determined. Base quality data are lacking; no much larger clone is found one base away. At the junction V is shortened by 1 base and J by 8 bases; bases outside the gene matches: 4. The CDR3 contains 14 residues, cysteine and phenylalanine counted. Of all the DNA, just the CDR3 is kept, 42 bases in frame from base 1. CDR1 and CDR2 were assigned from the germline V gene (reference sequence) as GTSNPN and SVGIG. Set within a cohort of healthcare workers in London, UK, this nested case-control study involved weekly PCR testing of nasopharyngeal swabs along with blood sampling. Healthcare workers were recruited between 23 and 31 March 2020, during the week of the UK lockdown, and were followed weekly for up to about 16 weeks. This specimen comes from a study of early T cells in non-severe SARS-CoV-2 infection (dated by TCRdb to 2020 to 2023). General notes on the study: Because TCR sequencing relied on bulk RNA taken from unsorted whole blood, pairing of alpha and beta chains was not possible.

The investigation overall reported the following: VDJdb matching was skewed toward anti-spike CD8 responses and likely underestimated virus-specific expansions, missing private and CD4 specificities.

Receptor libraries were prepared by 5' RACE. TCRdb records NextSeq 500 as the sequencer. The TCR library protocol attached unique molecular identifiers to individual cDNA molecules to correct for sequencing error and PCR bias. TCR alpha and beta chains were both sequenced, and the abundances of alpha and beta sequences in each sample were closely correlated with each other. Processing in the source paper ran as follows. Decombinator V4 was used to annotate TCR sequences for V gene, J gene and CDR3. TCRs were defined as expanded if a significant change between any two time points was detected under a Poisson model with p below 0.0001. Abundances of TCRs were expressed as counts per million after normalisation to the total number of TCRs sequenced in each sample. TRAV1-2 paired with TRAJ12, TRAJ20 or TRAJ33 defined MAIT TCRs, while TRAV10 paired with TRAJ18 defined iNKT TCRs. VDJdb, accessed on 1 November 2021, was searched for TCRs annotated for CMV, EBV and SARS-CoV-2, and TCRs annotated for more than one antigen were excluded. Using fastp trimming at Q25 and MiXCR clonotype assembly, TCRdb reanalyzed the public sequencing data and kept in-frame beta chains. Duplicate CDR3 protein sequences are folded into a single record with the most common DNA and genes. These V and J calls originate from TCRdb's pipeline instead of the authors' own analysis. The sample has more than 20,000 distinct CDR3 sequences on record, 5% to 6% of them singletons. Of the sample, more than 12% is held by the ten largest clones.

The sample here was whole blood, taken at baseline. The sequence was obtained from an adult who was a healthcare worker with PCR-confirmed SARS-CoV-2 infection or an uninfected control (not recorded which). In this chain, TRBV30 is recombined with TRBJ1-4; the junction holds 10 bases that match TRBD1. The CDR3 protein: CAWSGDRGSEKLFF. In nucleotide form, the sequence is TGTGCCTGGAGTGGGGACAGGGGCAGCGAAAAACTGTTTTTT.